These 30 T cell receptor beta chains came from one sample sequenced in a study of T cell repertoires in ileal Crohn's disease. TCRdb's copy holds only in-frame clones and misses some; the assay was immunoSEQ multiplex PCR. Of 6,000 to 8,000 clones detected, around four fifths appear once; the ten largest clones hold nearly 3%. Sequences were obtained from ileal tissue. The receptors here all came from an adult with Crohn's disease.

Of note for this clone: Other DNA variants within this sample encode the same CDR3. V is TRBV6-6 and J is TRBJ2-5, with D perhaps TRBD1 (5 bases). Germline CDR1 and CDR2: MNHNY and SVGAGI (reference sequence). The CDR3 spans 15 residues. The V end lost 2 bases, the J end lost 2 bases, and 12 bases lay between the germline ends. CDR3 bases: TGTGCCAGCAGTTACGCGACAGTCCTACAAGAGACCCAGTACTTC. It yields the protein CASSYATVLQETQYF.

The V gene is TRBV5-1, the J gene TRBJ1-6, with TRBD1 matching 7 bases. Germline-derived CDR1 and CDR2 are SGHRS and YFSETQ. Losses at the gene ends were 0 bases for V and 7 bases for J; bases not matched to a gene: 7. The CDR3 covers 16 residues. The CDR3 sequence: CASSLAGQPANSPLHF. The CDR3, as DNA: TGCGCCAGCAGCTTGGCGGGACAGCCAGCCAATTCACCCCTCCACTTT.

V gene TRBV30 combines with J gene TRBJ1-5; unclear D gene. Germline values: CDR1 GTSNPN, CDR2 SVGIG (reference sequence). V was clipped by 0 bases and J by 0 bases, with 12 bases between them. The length of the CDR3 is 16 residues. The CDR3 DNA follows: TGTGCCTGGAGTGTGGCTAGAAGGCGTAGCAATCAGCCCCAGCATTTT. Its protein is CAWSVARRRSNQPQHF.

The J gene is TRBJ2-7, the V gene TRBV6-5, with 8 bases that match TRBD1. Germline V gene sequence: CDR1 MNHEY, CDR2 SVGAGI. This CDR3 spans 13 amino acids. V lost 5 bases, J lost 2 bases, and 2 bases stayed unmatched. CDR3 amino acids: CASSPGGPYEQYF. CDR3 DNA: TGTGCCAGCAGTCCAGGGGGCCCCTACGAGCAGTACTTC.

The genes are TRBV5-4 and TRBJ2-2; 7 nucleotides align to TRBD2. The CDR3 covers 15 residues. CDR1 and CDR2 from the germline V gene are SGHNT and YYREEE (reference sequence). V dropped 0 bases and J dropped 4; count of bases not matched to a gene: 3. The CDR3 reads CASSLGSGVTGELFF. Here the CDR3 DNA reads TGTGCCAGCAGCTTGGGAAGCGGGGTCACCGGGGAGCTGTTTTTT.

The chain employs TRBV5-4 and TRBJ2-5, with 9 nucleotides matching TRBD1. The CDR3 spans 13 residues. Per germline, CDR1 SGHNT and CDR2 YYREEE (reference sequence). Unmatched junction bases numbered 2, after V lost 4 bases and J lost 4 bases. The CDR3 bases are TGTGCCAGCAGCCCGACAGGGGGAGAGACCCAGTACTTC. The encoded protein is CASSPTGGETQYF. Supplemented by reference TRBV5-4 and TRBJ2-5, the full variable domain reads ETGVTQSPTHLIKTRGQQVTLRCSSQSGHNTVSWYQQALGQGPQFIFQYYREEENGRGNFPPRFSGLQFPNYSSELNVNALELDDSALYLCASSPTGGETQYFGPGTRLLVL.

J is TRBJ2-5 and V is TRBV5-4; the D is unclear. Germline CDR1 and CDR2: SGHNT and YYREEE (reference sequence). V was trimmed by 0 bases and J by 2 bases, leaving 8 bases between them. The CDR3 runs 14 residues. CDR3 in DNA: TGTGCCAGCAGCTTGGGTCGGAGACAAGAGACCCAGTACTTC. Translating gives CASSLGRRQETQYF.

This chain links TRBV11-2 with TRBJ2-7; possible D gene TRBD2, 6 bases. This CDR3 is 12 amino acids long. Germline lookup yields CDR1 SGHAT and CDR2 FQNNGV. Trimming took 8 bases from V and 5 from J, leaving 13 bases between them. The CDR3 protein is CASGRGGDEQYF. CDR3 DNA: TGTGCCAGCGGTAGGGGAGGCGACGAGCAGTACTTC. Together with reference TRBV11-2 and TRBJ2-7, the CDR3 gives the full variable domain: EAGVAQSPRYKIIEKRQSVAFWCNPISGHATLYWYQQILGQGPKLLIQFQNNGVVDDSQLPKDRFSAERLKGVDSTLKIQPAKLEDSAVYLCASGRGGDEQYFGPGTRLTVT.

The rearrangement uses TRBV19 and TRBJ1-5; TRBD1 is a possible D gene (5 bases). V lost 4 bases and J lost 6, with 16 bases in between. Germline CDR1 and CDR2: LNHDA and SQIVND (reference sequence). The CDR3 sequence is 15 residues long. The CDR3 protein is CASSTEGLGSQPQHF. DNA of the CDR3: TGTGCCAGTAGTACGGAGGGGCTGGGTAGTCAGCCCCAGCATTTT.

The rearrangement uses TRBV5-1 and TRBJ1-1; D possibly corresponds to TRBD1 (6 bases). With 1 base removed from V and 8 bases from J, the gap between germline ends came to 12 bases. Germline V lookup: CDR1 SGHRS, CDR2 YFSETQ. This CDR3 is 13 amino acids long. In DNA, the CDR3 is TGCGCCAGCAGCTTGAAGGACAGCCAAGAAGCTTTCTTT. It encodes CASSLKDSQEAFF. Supplemented by reference TRBV5-1 and TRBJ1-1, the full variable domain reads KAGVTQTPRYLIKTRGQQVTLSCSPISGHRSVSWYQQTPGQGLQFLFEYFSETQRNKGNFPGRFSGRQFSNSRSEMNVSTLELGDSALYLCASSLKDSQEAFFGQGTRLTVV.

This clone was observed a few times. The chain carries TRBV19 and TRBJ1-4, with TRBD1 matching over 8 bases. The V gene's germline CDR1 is LNHDA and CDR2 SQIVND (reference sequence). The junction had 5 bases not matched to a gene; V was cut back by 6 bases and J by 2 bases. The CDR3 sequence is 15 residues long. The CDR3 is CASRMDRATNEKLFF. CDR3 bases: TGTGCCAGTAGGATGGACAGGGCGACTAATGAAAAACTGTTTTTT.

This clone was seen a handful of times. The chain couples TRBV19 to TRBJ2-3; perhaps TRBD1 as D (6 bases). Per the germline V gene, CDR1 is LNHDA and CDR2 is SQIVND (reference sequence). Trimming removed 6 bases from V and 3 bases from J, with 16 bases in between. This CDR3 region has 15 residues. The CDR3 DNA reads TGTGCCAGTAGCCGAGGGGGTACTAGGACAGATACGCAGTATTTT. This encodes CASSRGGTRTDTQYF.

This clone was seen just once. V gene TRBV4-1 combines with J gene TRBJ1-2, with D possibly matching TRBD1 (6 bases). V lost 1 base to trimming and J lost 0 bases, with 6 bases between them. The length of the CDR3 is 14 residues. In germline, CDR1 is MGHRA, CDR2 YSYEKL. The DNA for the CDR3 is TGCGCCAGCAGCCAAGGGACAGCTAACTATGGCTACACCTTC. It translates to CASSQGTANYGYTF.

V usage is TRBV19 and J usage is TRBJ1-5; a weak D match, TRBD1 (6 bases). Deletions cut 5 bases from V and 6 bases from J, with 14 bases between. Germline assignment: CDR1 LNHDA and CDR2 SQIVND (reference sequence). The CDR3 has 14 amino acids. CDR3: CASSPTGQVQPQHF. The CDR3 region has the DNA TGTGCCAGTAGTCCAACAGGGCAAGTTCAGCCCCAGCATTTT. The full variable domain, with the rest looked up from reference TRBV19 and TRBJ1-5, is DGGITQSPKYLFRKEGQNVTLSCEQNLNHDAMYWYRQDPGQGLRLIYYSQIVNDFQKGDIAEGYSVSREKKESFPLTVTSAQKNPTAFYLCASSPTGQVQPQHFGDGTRLSIL.

This clone has more than one count but fewer than ten. The genes are TRBV6-1 and TRBJ1-5, with D possibly being TRBD1 (6 bases). The germline V gene encodes CDR1 MNHNS and CDR2 SASEGT. The V gene lost 5 bases and the J gene lost 7 bases, with 9 bases spanning the gap. The CDR3 covers 12 residues. Written as DNA, the CDR3 is TGTGCCAGCAGTTCGGGGACACAGCCCCAGCATTTT. Its protein is CASSSGTQPQHF.

This chain connects TRBV7-9 to TRBJ2-3; D not certain. The CDR3 sequence is 12 residues long. CDR1 SEHNR and CDR2 FQNEAQ come from the germline V gene (reference sequence). The V and J ends lost 6 bases and 4 bases respectively, with 8 bases between them. CDR3 DNA: TGTGCCAGCAGATTTAGAGCAGATACGCAGTATTTT. Amino acids: CASRFRADTQYF.

The chain links TRBV5-1 to TRBJ2-2; perhaps TRBD2 as D (5 bases). V lost 3 bases, J lost 4 bases, and 16 bases lay in between. Germline CDR1 is SGHRS and CDR2 is YFSETQ. This CDR3 contains 16 residues. CDR3 bases: TGCGCCAGCAGCTCTCGGGGTTCGGTGAGCACCGGGGAGCTGTTTTTT. Residues: CASSSRGSVSTGELFF.

This clone showed up just a few times. The chain uses TRBV6-6 and TRBJ1-3; 8 nucleotides line up with TRBD1. The germline V gene encodes CDR1 MNHNY and CDR2 SVGAGI (reference sequence). V dropped 2 bases and J dropped 7; count of bases not matched to a gene: 4. This CDR3 is 14 amino acids long. CDR3 bases: TGTGCCAGCAGTTACGCGGCAGGGGGCAACACCATATATTTT. It yields the protein CASSYAAGGNTIYF.

The genes are TRBV5-4 and TRBJ2-1, with D tentatively TRBD1 (6 bases). The CDR3 spans 12 residues. CDR1 SGHNT and CDR2 YYREEE come from the germline V gene (reference sequence). V lost 3 bases and J lost 7, with 8 bases in between. The CDR3 loop reads CASSSDRNEQFF. The CDR3 DNA follows: TGTGCCAGCAGCTCAGACAGGAATGAGCAGTTCTTC.

This rearrangement joins TRBV2 to TRBJ2-7; TRBD1 matches at 9 bases. Germline CDR1 is SNHLY and CDR2 is FYNNEI. V lost 5 bases to trimming and J lost 6 bases; unmatched junction nucleotides: 8. The CDR3 covers 14 residues. In DNA, the CDR3 is TGTGCCAGCAGTAGAGGGACAGGGTACCTCGAGCAGTACTTC. Translating it yields CASSRGTGYLEQYF. The full variable domain, its missing parts supplied by reference TRBV2 and TRBJ2-7, is EPEVTQTPSHQVTQMGQEVILRCVPISNHLYFYWYRQILGQKVEFLVSFYNNEISEKSEIFDDQFSVERPDGSNFTLKIRSTKLEDSAMYFCASSRGTGYLEQYFGPGTRLTVT.

The sample holds one count of this clone. The chain is built from TRBV27 and TRBJ1-2, with 8 bases aligning to TRBD1. V lost 6 bases and J lost 4; bases outside the gene matches: 13. The CDR3 is made up of 16 amino acids. The germline V gene encodes CDR1 MNHEY and CDR2 SMNVEV (reference sequence). CDR3 in amino acids: CASRGQGGPQIYGYTF. For the CDR3, the DNA is TGTGCCAGCAGAGGACAGGGAGGCCCCCAGATCTATGGCTACACCTTC.

This chain links TRBV27 with TRBJ2-1; 7 bases are shared with TRBD2. The ends lost 6 bases at V and 0 bases at J; junction bases unmatched: 8. This CDR3 contains 16 residues. From germline, CDR1 is MNHEY and CDR2 SMNVEV (reference sequence). The CDR3 DNA is TGTGCCAGCAGCCGCACCGGCGGGGGCTCCTACAATGAGCAGTTCTTC. This translates into CASSRTGGGSYNEQFF.

The chain is built from TRBV6-5 and TRBJ1-3; 7 nucleotides line up with TRBD1. Unmatched junction bases numbered 4, after V lost 1 base and J lost 4 bases. The germline CDR1 and CDR2 sequences are MNHEY and SVGAGI. This CDR3 spans 15 amino acids. This chain's CDR3 is CASSYFGQVGNTIYF. In DNA, the CDR3 is TGTGCCAGCAGTTACTTCGGACAGGTCGGAAACACCATATATTTT.

The V gene is TRBV6-5, the J gene TRBJ1-5; 7 nucleotides align to TRBD1. The germline CDR1 and CDR2 sequences are MNHEY and SVGAGI. The CDR3 runs to 14 residues. J gave up 4 bases and V 7 bases, and 7 bases lay outside the gene matches. CDR3 amino acids: CASTHRDSNQPQHF. DNA for the CDR3: TGTGCCAGCACTCACCGGGACAGTAATCAGCCCCAGCATTTT.

The chain combines TRBV6-1 with TRBJ1-2; 9 bases match TRBD1. With 6 bases clipped from V and 5 bases from J, the junction kept 7 bases outside the gene matches. The germline gives CDR1 MNHNS, CDR2 SASEGT. This CDR3 comprises 14 residues. Here the CDR3 DNA reads TGTGCCAGCAGGGTAGACGGGACAGGGTATGGCTACACCTTC. Amino acid sequence: CASRVDGTGYGYTF.

This clone was recorded only once. The chain recombines TRBV5-1 with TRBJ2-5, with TRBD2 matching over 8 bases. The CDR3 length is 15 residues. Germline CDR1 is SGHRS and CDR2 is YFSETQ. The V and J ends lost 2 bases and 1 base, in that order; junction bases with no gene match: 4. The CDR3, as DNA: TGCGCCAGCAGCTTAGCGGGAGCTCCCCAAGAGACCCAGTACTTC. It translates to CASSLAGAPQETQYF.

This clone was seen a handful of times. The gene calls are TRBV2 and TRBJ1-4; 7 bases agree with TRBD1. The CDR3 extends over 14 amino acids. Germline values: CDR1 SNHLY, CDR2 FYNNEI. Trimming removed 6 bases from V and 8 bases from J; junction bases left unmatched: 9. Here the CDR3 DNA reads TGTGCCAGCAGAGCTGGCAGGGGGGAAGAAAAACTGTTTTTT. Translation gives CASRAGRGEEKLFF.

This clone was detected only a few times. The chain employs TRBV5-1 and TRBJ2-7; TRBD2 matches at 8 bases. Germline CDR1 is SGHRS and CDR2 is YFSETQ. The trim removed 0 bases at V and 6 bases at J, leaving 5 bases unmatched. The CDR3 contains 14 residues. The CDR3 here is CASSLDTGGIEQYF. CDR3 coding DNA: TGCGCCAGCAGCTTGGATACGGGAGGGATCGAGCAGTACTTC. Combining the CDR3 with reference TRBV5-1 and TRBJ2-7 gives the whole variable domain KAGVTQTPRYLIKTRGQQVTLSCSPISGHRSVSWYQQTPGQGLQFLFEYFSETQRNKGNFPGRFSGRQFSNSRSEMNVSTLELGDSALYLCASSLDTGGIEQYFGPGTRLTVT.

DNA of the CDR3: TGTGCCAGCAGCTTAGGGGTAGCGGGAGGGCCGTGGGAGACCCAGTACTTC. Translation gives CASSLGVAGGPWETQYF. The chain couples TRBV7-8 to TRBJ2-5; 11 bases fit TRBD2. V was clipped by 1 base and J by 5 bases; unmatched bases: 9. Germline V lookup: CDR1 SGHVS, CDR2 FQNEAQ. The CDR3 extends over 17 amino acids.

The V and J genes are TRBV5-4 and TRBJ1-5; 9 nucleotides align to TRBD1. Germline V gene lookup returns CDR1 SGHNT and CDR2 YYREEE (reference sequence). The trim removed 2 bases at V and 1 base at J, leaving 13 bases unmatched. The CDR3 runs to 19 residues. The CDR3 spells CASSFPGQGNKSSNQPQHF. Written as DNA, the CDR3 is TGTGCCAGCAGCTTTCCGGGACAGGGAAACAAATCGAGCAATCAGCCCCAGCATTTT. The full variable domain, in which reference TRBV5-4 and TRBJ1-5 provide the parts outside the CDR3, is ETGVTQSPTHLIKTRGQQVTLRCSSQSGHNTVSWYQQALGQGPQFIFQYYREEENGRGNFPPRFSGLQFPNYSSELNVNALELDDSALYLCASSFPGQGNKSSNQPQHFGDGTRLSIL.